Below, 29 T cell receptor beta chains from the same sample are listed, as sequenced in a study of blood T cell repertoires in COVID-19. Measured with immunoSEQ multiplex PCR; TCRdb has only the in-frame clones, and not every one. The sample includes some 88,000 clones, 85% to 90% of them seen just once. The sequenced sample consisted of peripheral blood. Receptors originate from a man aged 55 to 70 with acute or convalescent COVID-19.

About this clone: The same CDR3 is also encoded by other DNA sequences in this sample. V and J are TRBV11-3 and TRBJ2-2, with TRBD1 matching over 7 bases. Germline CDR1 SGHNT, CDR2 YENEEA. This CDR3 is 15 amino acids long. V dropped 1 base and J dropped 1; count of bases not matched to a gene: 0. CDR3: CASSLGTGNTGELFF. In DNA form, the CDR3 reads TGTGCCAGCAGCTTAGGGACAGGGAACACCGGGGAGCTGTTTTTT.

The chain couples TRBV6-2 or TRBV6-3 to TRBJ2-1; 7 bases agree with TRBD1. Trimming took 4 bases from V and 4 from J; bases not matched to a gene: 10. The CDR3 spans 16 residues. The germline CDR1 and CDR2 sequences are MNHEY and SVGEGT. The DNA of the CDR3 is TGTGCCAGCAGTTGGAGAATGGGACAGATTTACAATGAGCAGTTCTTC. Protein: CASSWRMGQIYNEQFF.

The chain uses TRBV5-1 and TRBJ1-2; possibly TRBD1 for D (5 bases). V was cut by 4 bases and J by 4 bases, with 11 bases left in between. CDR3 size: 13 residues. Germline assignment: CDR1 SGHRS and CDR2 YFSETQ. The CDR3 bases are TGCGCCAGCAGCGCAGACAGAATCTATGGCTACACCTTC. Protein sequence: CASSADRIYGYTF.

V is TRBV7-2 and J is TRBJ2-1; D is perhaps TRBD1 (6 bases). The length of the CDR3 is 16 residues. V gave up 5 bases and J gave up 5 bases, with 19 bases separating them. Germline V gene data show CDR1 as SGHTA and CDR2 as FQGNSA. CDR3 in amino acids: CASSAMGRDIHNEQFF. CDR3 DNA sequence: TGTGCCAGCAGCGCCATGGGACGGGACATCCACAATGAGCAGTTCTTC. Drawing the rest from reference TRBV7-2 and TRBJ2-1, the complete variable domain is GAGVSQSPSNKVTEKGKDVELRCDPISGHTALYWYRQSLGQGLEFLIYFQGNSAPDKSGLPSDRFSAERTGGSVSTLTIQRTQQEDSAVYLCASSAMGRDIHNEQFFGPGTRLTVL.

The chain is built from TRBV6-4 and TRBJ2-1, with D maybe TRBD1 (5 bases). CDR3 length: 13 residues. Germline V gene lookup returns CDR1 MRHNA and CDR2 SNTAGT. With 7 bases removed from V and 10 bases from J, the gap between germline ends came to 17 bases. The CDR3 sequence is CASTSVGSGEQFF. DNA for the CDR3: TGTGCCAGCACTTCGGTCGGTTCAGGGGAGCAGTTCTTC.

Only a few counts were recorded for this clone. The genes are TRBV4-1 and TRBJ1-6; 8 nucleotides match TRBD1. Germline CDR1 is MGHRA and CDR2 is YSYEKL. The V gene end was trimmed by 3 bases and the J gene end by 7 bases; junction bases not matched to a gene: 5. This CDR3 is 15 amino acids long. CDR3 nucleotides: TGCGCCAGCAGCCACCCGACAGGGGAGAATTCACCCCTCCACTTT. Its protein product is CASSHPTGENSPLHF.

The chain uses TRBV2 and TRBJ2-7; no definite D call. The CDR3 runs 14 residues. Per the germline V gene, CDR1 is SNHLY and CDR2 is FYNNEI. V gave up 2 bases and J gave up 2 bases, with 10 bases separating them. CDR3 amino acids: CASSERSGPYEQYF. The CDR3 DNA reads TGTGCCAGCAGTGAACGCAGTGGTCCCTACGAGCAGTACTTC.

This chain connects TRBV6-5 to TRBJ1-5; 7 nucleotides align to TRBD1. Germline V gives CDR1 MNHEY, CDR2 SVGAGI. The CDR3 is 14 residues long. Trimming at V came to 6 bases and at J to 2 bases, leaving 4 bases not matched to a gene. CDR3 region: CASRTGQGNQPQHF. As DNA, the CDR3 is TGTGCCAGCAGAACCGGACAGGGCAATCAGCCCCAGCATTTT.

The J gene is TRBJ2-7, the V gene TRBV19; 8 nucleotides align to TRBD1. The germline CDR1 and CDR2 sequences are LNHDA and SQIVND (reference sequence). The CDR3 totals 14 residues. V was pared by 6 bases and J by 2 bases, with 6 bases of the junction left unmatched. The CDR3 loop reads CASRAGGLPYEQYF. The CDR3 nucleotides read TGTGCCAGTAGAGCAGGGGGCCTGCCCTACGAGCAGTACTTC.

The chain carries TRBV5-4 and TRBJ1-2; a possible D gene is TRBD1 (5 bases). The V gene lost 2 bases and the J gene lost 5 bases, with 16 bases spanning the gap. Germline V gene lookup returns CDR1 SGHNT and CDR2 YYREEE (reference sequence). This CDR3 is 15 amino acids long. CDR3 sequence: CASSLPAGRTYGYTF. In DNA, the CDR3 is TGTGCCAGCAGCTTACCGGCGGGACGGACTTATGGCTACACCTTC.

The genes are TRBV6-5 and TRBJ1-2; maybe TRBD1 (6 bases). This CDR3 is 13 amino acids long. Trimming removed 5 bases at V and 5 bases at J, with 12 bases between. Germline CDR1 is MNHEY and CDR2 is SVGAGI. The CDR3 bases are TGTGCCAGCAGTCCGACCGGACAGTATGGCTACACCTTC. Its translation: CASSPTGQYGYTF.

The V gene is TRBV5-1, the J gene TRBJ2-7; tentatively, D is TRBD1 (7 bases). The CDR3 runs to 17 residues. CDR1 and CDR2 (germline): SGHRS, YFSETQ. V lost 4 bases to trimming and J lost 6 bases, with 26 bases between them. The CDR3 region has the DNA TGCGCCAGCAGCACCCGGGGACGGGGGACAAGGACAGGCGAGCAGTACTTC. Translating gives CASSTRGRGTRTGEQYF.

The chain links TRBV5-6 to TRBJ2-7; D is uncertain. Germline V lookup: CDR1 SGHDT, CDR2 YYEEEE. The V end lost 0 bases, the J end lost 7 bases, and 14 bases lay between the germline ends. The CDR3 loop spans 14 amino acids. The CDR3 loop is CASSLVWCVREQYF. The CDR3 DNA reads as TGTGCCAGCAGCTTGGTATGGTGCGTCCGAGAGCAGTACTTC.

The V and J genes are TRBV6-5 and TRBJ1-2; a possible D gene is TRBD1 (5 bases). The CDR3 spans 11 residues. The germline V gene has CDR1 MNHEY and CDR2 SVGAGI. With 7 bases removed from V and 6 bases from J, the gap between germline ends came to 9 bases. This chain's CDR3 is CASTGVHGYTF. Here the CDR3 DNA reads TGTGCCAGCACGGGGGTTCATGGCTACACCTTC.

The chain links TRBV24-1 to TRBJ2-1, with 8 nucleotides matching TRBD2. CDR1 is KGHDR and CDR2 is SFDVKD in the germline V gene. This CDR3 contains 12 residues. The V and J ends lost 2 bases and 15 bases, in that order; junction bases with no gene match: 5. The CDR3: CATSDSGGVRFF. CDR3 coding DNA: TGTGCCACCAGTGATTCGGGAGGGGTTCGGTTCTTC.

The rearrangement uses TRBV27 and TRBJ2-5; D is possibly TRBD1 (6 bases). V was clipped by 9 bases and J by 3 bases, with 8 bases between them. CDR3 length equals 11 residues. Germline CDR1 is MNHEY and CDR2 is SMNVEV (reference sequence). CDR3 bases: TGTGCCAGTGACAGGAAAGAGACCCAGTACTTC. This codes for CASDRKETQYF.

The chain is built from TRBV6-1 and TRBJ1-2; 8 bases are a match to TRBD1. CDR3 length: 16 residues. Losses at the gene ends were 0 bases for V and 4 bases for J; bases not matched to a gene: 7. CDR1 MNHNS and CDR2 SASEGT come from the germline V gene. The CDR3 nucleotides are TGTGCCAGCAGTGAAGCGGCAGGGGGCCTGAGCTATGGCTACACCTTC. The encoded protein is CASSEAAGGLSYGYTF.

V and J are TRBV5-1 and TRBJ2-2; 9 bases align to TRBD1. Germline V CDR1 and CDR2: SGHRS, YFSETQ. This CDR3 is built from 14 residues. Unmatched junction bases numbered 6, after V lost 5 bases and J lost 7 bases. This chain's CDR3 is CASRGQGRVGELFF. CDR3 DNA sequence: TGCGCCAGCAGGGGACAGGGAAGGGTCGGGGAGCTGTTTTTT. The whole variable domain, remainder taken from reference TRBV5-1 and TRBJ2-2, is KAGVTQTPRYLIKTRGQQVTLSCSPISGHRSVSWYQQTPGQGLQFLFEYFSETQRNKGNFPGRFSGRQFSNSRSEMNVSTLELGDSALYLCASRGQGRVGELFFGEGSRLTVL.

The chain joins TRBV3-1 (or the pseudogene TRBV3-2) to TRBJ2-1; 7 bases line up with TRBD1. The germline CDR1 and CDR2 sequences are LGHDT and YNNKEL (reference sequence). The ends lost 4 bases at V and 5 bases at J; junction bases unmatched: 8. The CDR3 runs 15 residues. This chain's CDR3 is CASSLDRVSHNEQFF. The CDR3 bases are TGTGCCAGCAGCCTAGACAGGGTAAGCCACAATGAGCAGTTCTTC.

In this sample, this clone turned up a few times. The gene calls are TRBV5-1 and TRBJ1-2; 9 bases line up with TRBD1. V gave up 4 bases and J gave up 0 bases; unmatched junction bases: 4. The germline CDR1 and CDR2 sequences are SGHRS and YFSETQ. The CDR3 consists of 15 residues. The CDR3 bases are TGCGCCAGCAGCAGTAGGACAGGGGCTAACTATGGCTACACCTTC. Translating it yields CASSSRTGANYGYTF. Full variable domain (missing parts from reference TRBV5-1 and TRBJ1-2): KAGVTQTPRYLIKTRGQQVTLSCSPISGHRSVSWYQQTPGQGLQFLFEYFSETQRNKGNFPGRFSGRQFSNSRSEMNVSTLELGDSALYLCASSSRTGANYGYTFGSGTRLTVV.

This sequence joins TRBV10-3 and TRBJ2-7; 10 bases align to TRBD1. Trimming at V came to 6 bases and at J to 7 bases, leaving 6 bases not matched to a gene. Germline V CDR1 and CDR2: ENHRY, SYGVKD. The CDR3 contains 13 residues. CDR3 region: CAIRPGTGEEQYF. CDR3 coding DNA: TGTGCCATCAGACCCGGGACAGGGGAGGAGCAGTACTTC.

V and J are TRBV7-3 and TRBJ2-1; D possibly corresponds to TRBD2 (6 bases). V was shortened by 5 bases and J by 4 bases, with 12 bases between the two germline ends. Germline V CDR1 and CDR2: SGHTA, FQGTGA. The CDR3 covers 14 residues. CDR3 sequence (DNA): TGTGCCAGCAGCCAAGTGGGGGGATACAATGAGCAGTTCTTC. Protein sequence: CASSQVGGYNEQFF.

The V and J genes are TRBV6-2 or TRBV6-3 and TRBJ2-7; 7 bases fit TRBD2. Germline CDR1 is MNHEY and CDR2 is SVGEGT. The CDR3 length is 14 residues. With 6 bases clipped from V and 0 bases from J, the junction kept 5 bases outside the gene matches. CDR3 bases: TGTGCCAGCAGCCGGTGGGGGGGCTCCTACGAGCAGTACTTC. Protein sequence: CASSRWGGSYEQYF.

This clone was seen only once. This chain uses TRBV19 with TRBJ2-2, with 8 positions matching TRBD2. The V segment lost 3 bases and the J segment 3 bases; nucleotides outside the gene matches: 0. Germline V lookup: CDR1 LNHDA, CDR2 SQIVND (reference sequence). The CDR3 sequence is 14 residues long. The CDR3 sequence: CASSIGGDTGELFF. In DNA, the CDR3 is TGTGCCAGTAGTATCGGGGGGGACACCGGGGAGCTGTTTTTT.

The chain recombines TRBV12-3 or TRBV12-4 with TRBJ1-5; D not resolved. The CDR3 has 12 amino acids. The V end was cut by 6 bases, the J end by 4 bases, with 7 bases between. The CDR3 region is CASSPKNQPQHF. As DNA, the CDR3 is TGTGCCAGCAGCCCTAAGAATCAGCCCCAGCATTTT.

The V gene is TRBV9, the J gene TRBJ1-2, with 8 bases matching TRBD1. CDR3 length: 18 amino acids. Trimming removed 0 bases from V and 6 bases from J; junction bases left unmatched: 16. Germline V gives CDR1 SGDLS, CDR2 YYNGEE. The CDR3 DNA reads as TGTGCCAGCAGCGTAGATCCAGGGGGCGCGGCACCCGTCGATGGCTACACCTTC. This sequence encodes CASSVDPGGAAPVDGYTF.

The chain links TRBV27 to TRBJ1-1, with 7 bases matching TRBD1. The CDR3 is made up of 17 amino acids. Germline V lookup: CDR1 MNHEY, CDR2 SMNVEV (reference sequence). The V segment lost 1 base and the J segment 4 bases; nucleotides outside the gene matches: 12. CDR3: CASSLFPPQGRSTEAFF. The CDR3 DNA reads TGTGCCAGCAGTTTATTCCCCCCACAGGGGAGAAGCACTGAAGCTTTCTTT.

V is TRBV7-8 and J is TRBJ2-3, with D possibly being TRBD1 (6 bases). CDR3 length: 17 residues. The germline V gene has CDR1 SGHVS and CDR2 FQNEAQ. Trimming removed 0 bases at V and 4 bases at J, with 17 bases between. The CDR3 sequence: CASSLAIGGQSPDTQYF. DNA for the CDR3: TGTGCCAGCAGCTTAGCGATTGGGGGACAAAGCCCAGATACGCAGTATTTT. Full variable domain (remainder filled in from reference TRBV7-8 and TRBJ2-3): GAGVSQSPRYKVAKRGQDVALRCDPISGHVSLFWYQQALGQGPEFLTYFQNEAQLDKSGLPSDRFFAERPEGSVSTLKIQRTQQEDSAVYLCASSLAIGGQSPDTQYFGPGTRLTVL.

This chain joins TRBV7-2 and TRBJ1-2; D might be TRBD1 (5 bases). Trimming left V 1 base short and J 2 bases short, with 8 bases between. Germline values: CDR1 SGHTA, CDR2 FQGNSA. The CDR3 has 14 residues. The CDR3 spells CASSLEGSNYGYTF. In nucleotides, the CDR3 is TGTGCCAGCAGCTTAGAGGGGTCAAACTATGGCTACACCTTC.